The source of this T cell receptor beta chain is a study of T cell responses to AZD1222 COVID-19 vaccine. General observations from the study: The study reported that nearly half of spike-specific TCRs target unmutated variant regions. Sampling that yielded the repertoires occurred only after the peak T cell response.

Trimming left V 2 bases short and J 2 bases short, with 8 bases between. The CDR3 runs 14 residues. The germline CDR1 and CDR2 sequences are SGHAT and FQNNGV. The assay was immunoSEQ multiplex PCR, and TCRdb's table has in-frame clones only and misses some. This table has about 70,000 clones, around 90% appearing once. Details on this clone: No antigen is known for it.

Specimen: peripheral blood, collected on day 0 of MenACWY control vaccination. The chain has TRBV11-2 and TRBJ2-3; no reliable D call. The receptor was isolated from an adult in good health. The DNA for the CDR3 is TGTGCCAGCAGCTTAACGGCACCCACAGATACGCAGTATTTT. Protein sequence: CASSLTAPTDTQYF.